A selection of T cell receptor beta chains follows, all from one sample in a study of blood T cells in healthy people across ages. TCRdb re-analysed the 5' RACE reads in MiXCR, keeping a single row per CDR3 protein. The sample yields about 640,000 distinct CDR3 sequences, approximately 30% seen once. Sample: blood. The origin of the receptors is a woman aged 80 or over in good health. Each CDR3 is given without its conserved first and last residue.

v_gene	j_gene	CDR3aa
TRBV11-2	TRBJ2-1	ASSSWRGGISYNGQF
TRBV10-3	TRBJ1-5	AISLTGSNQPQH
TRBV27	TRBJ2-5	ASSPGYGGGPQETQY
TRBV9	TRBJ2-7	ASSVGMGSYEQY
TRBV7-9	TRBJ2-1	ASSLAGDYNEQF
TRBV6-2/TRBV6-3	TRBJ2-7	ASSYSTSRPTYEQY
TRBV4-2	TRBJ1-1	ASSQVKVGNTEAF
TRBV20-1	TRBJ2-4	SARDTGTTSGGDIQY
TRBV5-1	TRBJ2-2	ASSLDLNTGELF
TRBV30	TRBJ2-1	AWTEGLAESSYNEQF
TRBV29-1	TRBJ2-5	SAPGDKNQETQY
TRBV5-5	TRBJ2-7	ASSFGVGTYEQY
TRBV20-1	TRBJ1-2	SARDRGGPYGYT
TRBV5-1	TRBJ1-1	ASSFRGARPNTEAF
TRBV20-1	TRBJ2-5	SAQTEYQETQY
TRBV5-6	TRBJ2-3	ASSLVGGTTDTQY
TRBV7-6	TRBJ2-2	ASSPLTTNTGELF
TRBV5-1	TRBJ2-2	ASSPRTWDTGELF
TRBV12-3/TRBV12-4	TRBJ2-3	ASSMIAGARTDTQY
TRBV5-4	TRBJ2-3	ASSGGIADTQY
TRBV6-4	TRBJ2-1	ASSDSAASSYNEQF
TRBV20-1	TRBJ2-1	SARDIRAGGNEQF
TRBV19	TRBJ2-6	ASSPALSGANVLT
TRBV5-3	TRBJ2-1	ARSPGYSYNEQF
TRBV20-1	TRBJ2-5	SARDPLRGSQETQY
TRBV14	TRBJ2-5	ASSQDRLAGEETQY
TRBV12-5	TRBJ1-5	ASGSSRGGSNQPQH
TRBV5-1	TRBJ2-5	ASSFDQETQY
TRBV6-2/TRBV6-3	TRBJ1-5	ASTRHKGDQPQH
TRBV6-1	TRBJ2-6	ASRETGANVLT
TRBV5-1	.	ANSLAGYEQY
TRBV4-2	TRBJ2-5	ASSSSGGLNQETQY
TRBV5-5	TRBJ1-5	ASSRTGQGGSNQPQH
TRBV9	TRBJ1-2	ASSVEGSPLYGYT
TRBV20-1	TRBJ2-1	SARSPQGNGEQF
TRBV6-1	TRBJ1-2	ASKGQGGSNYGYT
TRBV11-1	TRBJ1-1	ASSLATGGYSEAF
TRBV6-2/TRBV6-3	TRBJ1-1	ASGGSSVNTEAF
TRBV6-2/TRBV6-3	TRBJ2-1	ATDHGLRQF
TRBV27	TRBJ1-2	ASRLTGPNYGYT
TRBV5-1	TRBJ2-1	ASSPRTSGGDEQF
TRBV5-4	TRBJ2-5	ASRLDRRGETQY
TRBV20-1	TRBJ2-1	SAREDRRPHSSSSYNEQF
TRBV20-1	TRBJ2-1	SAMCPGQSYEQF
TRBV29-1	TRBJ1-3	SVDQGQVGNTIY
TRBV12-3/TRBV12-4	TRBJ2-3	ASTGLAGTSTDTQY
TRBV12-3/TRBV12-4	TRBJ2-2	ASSKGGDTGELF
TRBV10-3	TRBJ1-1	AISQGREVTEAF
TRBV7-3	TRBJ2-1	ASSLGKGGPHEQF
TRBV30	TRBJ1-6	AWSPGTDYNSPLH
TRBV11-2	TRBJ2-2	ASSFGLANVGGELF
TRBV20-1	TRBJ2-1	SAAGARSKFYNEQF
TRBV6-5	TRBJ1-4	ASSYSRASNEKLF